The entry below gives a single TCR beta chain sequence along with its context. 13 Jbeta primers and 60 Vbeta primers were used for the PCR. TCRdb keeps only in-frame clones here, not all; method: immunoSEQ multiplex PCR. The sample carries more than 150,000 clones, roughly 80% recorded once. CDR1 is LGHNA and CDR2 is YNFKEQ in the germline V gene. This CDR3 comprises 16 residues. Trimming stripped 4 bases from V and 2 bases from J, with 16 bases between. This entry belongs to a study of cytomegalovirus exposure and HLA in healthy donors. The material sequenced was PBMCs. The V call is TRBV4-2, the J call TRBJ2-3; tentatively, D is TRBD2 (5 bases). This clonotype originated in a girl aged 5-17 years in good health and CMV-seropositive. In DNA, the CDR3 is TGTGCCAGCAGCCCCCTTTCGGGATGGGACACAGATACGCAGTATTTT. Protein product: CASSPLSGWDTDTQYF.